This T cell receptor (beta chain) stems from a study of OX40 agonist ivuxolimab in advanced cancers. Across the whole study: Patients were dosed intravenously with ivuxolimab at 0.01 to 10 mg/kg every 2 weeks. Patients in dose escalation had liver, melanoma, kidney or head and neck cancers.

Study-wide points: Some of the nonresponding patients also showed low levels of normalized T-cell clonal expansion. Antigen specificity remained undetermined for the expanded peripheral T cells.

Regarding this clone: The antigen is undetermined.

Germline CDR1 is MDHEN and CDR2 is SYDVKM. CDR3 size: 15 residues. V lost 3 bases, J lost 3 bases, and 15 bases lay in between. The repertoire was sequenced with immunoSEQ multiplex PCR; TCRdb's copy has only in-frame clones and lacks some. The sample has tens of thousands of clones, around 89% seen once; the top ten hold approximately 1%. This sequence joins TRBV28 and TRBJ2-7; D is possibly TRBD2 (5 bases). This clonotype originated in an adult with an advanced solid tumor such as melanoma, head and neck, liver or kidney cancer. Sample: CD4+ or CD8+ T cells sorted from blood, taken in a trial of the OX40 agonist ivuxolimab. CDR3 region: CASSFGVTRGYEQYF. CDR3 coding DNA: TGTGCCAGCAGTTTTGGGGTCACACGGGGCTACGAGCAGTACTTC.